This TCR beta chain was sequenced during a study of T cells in women clearing cervical HPV infection. Study-wide background: Cases: HPV16-related CIN3 or worse on histology, a couple of invasive cancers. Controls gave blood once infection was undetectable; cases at lesion identification. Control women cleared a single incident HPV16 infection within 12 months.

CDR1 is GTSNPN and CDR2 is SVGIG in the germline V gene (reference sequence). The V end lost 1 base, the J end lost 7 bases, and 4 bases lay between the germline ends. The CDR3 sequence is 11 residues long. Assay: immunoSEQ multiplex PCR; the TCRdb copy retains only in-frame clones and omits some. The sample table includes some 21,000 clones. With respect to this clone: Read coverage stops 3 residues before the CDR3 terminus; the germline J gene supplies the remainder.

The origin of this receptor is a woman between 18 and 70 years old with a cervical HPV16 infection that either progressed to CIN3+ or cleared (not recorded which). The sequenced material came from blood buffy coat. The V call is TRBV30, the J call TRBJ2-2; D is undetermined. CDR3 protein: CAWSAFGELFF. The sequenced CDR3 bases are TGTGCCTGGAGTGCTTTCGGGGAG. Full variable domain (remainder filled in from reference TRBV30 and TRBJ2-2): SQTIHQWPATLVQPVGSPLSLECTVEGTSNPNLYWYRQAAGRGLQLLFYSVGIGQISSEVPQNLSASRPQDRQFILSSKKLLLSDSGFYLCAWSAFGELFFGEGSRLTVL.